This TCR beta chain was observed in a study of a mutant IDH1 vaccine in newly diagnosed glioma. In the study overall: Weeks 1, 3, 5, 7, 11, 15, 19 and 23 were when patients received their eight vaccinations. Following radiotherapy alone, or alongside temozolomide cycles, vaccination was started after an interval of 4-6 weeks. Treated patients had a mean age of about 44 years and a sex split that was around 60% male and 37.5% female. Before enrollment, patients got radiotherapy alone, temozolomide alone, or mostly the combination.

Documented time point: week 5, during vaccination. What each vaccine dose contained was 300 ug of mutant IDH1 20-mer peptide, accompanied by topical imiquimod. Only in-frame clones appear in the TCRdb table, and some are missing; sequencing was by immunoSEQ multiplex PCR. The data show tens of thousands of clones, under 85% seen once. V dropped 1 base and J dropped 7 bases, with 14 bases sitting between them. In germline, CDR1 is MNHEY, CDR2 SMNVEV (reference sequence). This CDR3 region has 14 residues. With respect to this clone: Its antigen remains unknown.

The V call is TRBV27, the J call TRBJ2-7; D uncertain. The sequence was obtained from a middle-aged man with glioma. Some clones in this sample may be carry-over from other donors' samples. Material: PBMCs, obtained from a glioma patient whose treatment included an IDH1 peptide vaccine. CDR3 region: CASSLWFPPAEQYF. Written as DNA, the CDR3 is TGTGCCAGCAGTTTATGGTTCCCTCCGGCGGAGCAGTACTTC.